Listed here are 28 T cell receptor beta chains from one sample, sequenced in a study of shared T cell receptors in the human thymus. Produced via immunoSEQ multiplex PCR; TCRdb's table is partial and in-frame only. The sample lists some 660,000 clones; about 87% were seen once. In addition, the sample was reused for a study of human thymus T cells.

What was sequenced was thymocytes. The origin of the receptors is a boy in the first two years of life with a congenital heart defect.

The chain combines TRBV4-1 with TRBJ1-1; TRBD1 might be the D (6 bases). Germline V gene data show CDR1 as MGHRA and CDR2 as YSYEKL. CDR3 size: 17 residues. The V and J ends lost 0 bases and 4 bases respectively, with 18 bases between them. CDR3 protein: CASSQEGAGFQGTEAFF. In DNA form, the CDR3 reads TGCGCCAGCAGCCAAGAGGGGGCAGGGTTTCAAGGCACTGAAGCTTTCTTT.

The V and J genes are TRBV11-1 and TRBJ2-1, with D possibly matching TRBD1 (5 bases). This CDR3 is built from 16 residues. CDR1 and CDR2 (germline): SGHAT, FQDESV (reference sequence). The V end lost 5 bases, the J end lost 3 bases, and 17 bases lay between the germline ends. CDR3 sequence reads: CASSVMQDKNYNEQFF. CDR3 nucleotides: TGTGCCAGCAGCGTCATGCAGGACAAGAACTACAATGAGCAGTTCTTC.

V gene TRBV10-3 combines with J gene TRBJ1-6; tentative D call: TRBD1 (6 bases). Germline V gene sequence: CDR1 ENHRY, CDR2 SYGVKD. V was cut by 2 bases and J by 5 bases, with 13 bases left in between. The CDR3 spans 16 residues. CDR3 sequence reads: CAISEMGARDNSPLHF. The CDR3 nucleotides are TGTGCCATCAGTGAGATGGGGGCGCGAGATAATTCACCCCTCCACTTT.

V gene TRBV10-1 combines with J gene TRBJ1-1; D uncertain. The CDR3 extends over 13 amino acids. V lost 11 bases and J 1 base, leaving 14 bases between the germline ends. Germline values: CDR1 WNHNN, CDR2 SYGVQD (reference sequence). CDR3 DNA sequence: TGCGCCTCCCCGGGTTTGGGGAACACTGAAGCTTTCTTT. This translates into CASPGLGNTEAFF.

The chain employs TRBV10-3 and TRBJ1-3, with D unresolved. V was shortened by 7 bases and J by 0 bases, with 7 bases between the two germline ends. Germline V gene sequence: CDR1 ENHRY, CDR2 SYGVKD. The CDR3 contains 13 residues. The CDR3 is CAIKQSSGNTIYF. CDR3 nucleotides: TGTGCCATCAAACAGAGCTCTGGAAACACCATATATTTT.

The chain uses TRBV19 and TRBJ2-7; D might be TRBD1 (6 bases). Germline CDR1 is LNHDA and CDR2 is SQIVND (reference sequence). Trimming removed 0 bases at V and 1 base at J, with 10 bases between. The CDR3 is 15 amino acids. As DNA, the CDR3 is TGTGCCAGTAGTATAGACGGGACACGTTCCTACGAGCAGTACTTC. Its translation is CASSIDGTRSYEQYF.

The V call is TRBV10-2, the J call TRBJ2-1, with TRBD2 identical over 11 bases. The CDR3 consists of 15 residues. Germline CDR1 and CDR2: WSHSY and SAAADI. V was pared by 5 bases and J by 6 bases, with 6 bases of the junction left unmatched. DNA for the CDR3: TGCGCCAGCAGTAGGCCTAGCGGGAGGCCCAATGAGCAGTTCTTC. It yields the protein CASSRPSGRPNEQFF.

The chain employs TRBV2 and TRBJ2-5; no firm D call. V lost 2 bases and J lost 8, with 18 bases in between. Germline V gives CDR1 SNHLY, CDR2 FYNNEI. This CDR3 has 15 residues. The CDR3 region has the DNA TGTGCCAGCAGTGAAAGTATGGGCCACCCAAATACCCAGTACTTC. Translation: CASSESMGHPNTQYF.

In DNA form, the CDR3 reads TGTGCCAGCAGACTCAGGGAGGGGGGCACTGAAGCTTTCTTT. Protein: CASRLREGGTEAFF. The rearrangement uses TRBV28 and TRBJ1-1; possible D gene TRBD1, 6 bases. Germline values: CDR1 MDHEN, CDR2 SYDVKM. The CDR3 is made up of 14 amino acids. Trimming shortened V by 6 bases and J by 4 bases, and 15 bases separated the two germline ends.

This sequence joins TRBV7-6 and TRBJ2-1; weak D call: TRBD1 (6 bases). The CDR3 sequence is 15 residues long. Deletions cut 0 bases from V and 5 bases from J, with 11 bases between. CDR1 and CDR2 (germline): SGHVS, FNYEAQ. The CDR3 sequence: CASSLAQGLNNEQFF. The CDR3 DNA reads TGTGCCAGCAGCTTAGCCCAGGGGCTCAACAATGAGCAGTTCTTC. Full variable domain (outside the CDR3, taken from reference TRBV7-6 and TRBJ2-1): GAGVSQSPRYKVTKRGQDVALRCDPISGHVSLYWYRQALGQGPEFLTYFNYEAQQDKSGLPNDRFSAERPEGSISTLTIQRTEQRDSAMYRCASSLAQGLNNEQFFGPGTRLTVL.

V is TRBV5-6 and J is TRBJ1-2; 9 bases map to TRBD1. The CDR3 extends over 15 amino acids. Germline V gene data show CDR1 as SGHDT and CDR2 as YYEEEE. Trimming removed 4 bases from V and 0 bases from J; junction bases left unmatched: 4. The CDR3 loop reads CASSLGQGANYGYTF. The CDR3 nucleotides read TGTGCCAGCAGCCTGGGACAGGGAGCTAACTATGGCTACACCTTC.

The chain has TRBV30 and TRBJ1-4; 7 bases agree with TRBD1. Trimming took 2 bases from V and 5 from J; bases not matched to a gene: 14. CDR1 is GTSNPN and CDR2 is SVGIG in the germline V gene (reference sequence). The CDR3 runs to 17 residues. CDR3: CAWSPTKTQGRNEKLFF. CDR3 DNA sequence: TGTGCCTGGAGTCCAACCAAAACACAGGGGAGGAATGAAAAACTGTTTTTT.

This chain connects TRBV13 to TRBJ2-3, with D maybe TRBD2 (6 bases). Germline V gene data show CDR1 as PRHDT and CDR2 as FYEKMQ (reference sequence). CDR3 size: 16 residues. The germline V and J ends were trimmed by 4 bases and 2 bases, with 16 bases remaining between them. CDR3 bases: TGTGCCAGCAGCTCGCCGCTCCTAGCGAACACAGATACGCAGTATTTT. It specifies CASSSPLLANTDTQYF.

The chain joins TRBV9 to TRBJ2-1, with unresolved D. Germline-derived CDR1 and CDR2 are SGDLS and YYNGEE. The CDR3 totals 15 residues. The germline V and J ends were trimmed by 3 bases and 4 bases, with 14 bases remaining between them. The CDR3 DNA follows: TGTGCCAGCAGCGCCTTCCAAGCCTTTTACAATGAGCAGTTCTTC. It encodes CASSAFQAFYNEQFF. Full variable domain (missing parts from reference TRBV9 and TRBJ2-1): DSGVTQTPKHLITATGQRVTLRCSPRSGDLSVYWYQQSLDQGLQFLIQYYNGEERAKGNILERFSAQQFPDLHSELNLSSLELGDSALYFCASSAFQAFYNEQFFGPGTRLTVL.

The chain joins TRBV28 to TRBJ2-7; tentative D call: TRBD1 (5 bases). Trimming pared 6 bases from V and 0 bases from J, leaving 18 bases between. CDR3 length: 16 amino acids. Germline V gives CDR1 MDHEN, CDR2 SYDVKM. CDR3 in DNA: TGTGCCAGCAGACCCTTTTGGGGCCAAAGCTCCTACGAGCAGTACTTC. Translating gives CASRPFWGQSSYEQYF.

J is TRBJ2-1 and V is TRBV27; 7 bases map to TRBD2. CDR3 size: 17 residues. Germline V gene lookup returns CDR1 MNHEY and CDR2 SMNVEV (reference sequence). With V trimmed by 6 bases and J by 2 bases, 13 bases remained unmatched. CDR3 sequence reads: CASRNSQRGRTYNEQFF. The CDR3, as DNA: TGTGCCAGCAGGAACTCCCAGCGGGGCCGGACCTACAATGAGCAGTTCTTC.

J is TRBJ2-3 and V is TRBV9; 8 bases map to TRBD2. The CDR3 is 15 amino acids. CDR1 and CDR2 (germline): SGDLS, YYNGEE. Losses at the gene ends were 0 bases for V and 2 bases for J; bases not matched to a gene: 2. The CDR3 is CASSVDGRDTDTQYF. The CDR3 DNA reads as TGTGCCAGCAGCGTAGACGGGAGGGACACAGATACGCAGTATTTT.

The rearrangement joins TRBV5-6 to TRBJ2-5; 9 nucleotides agree with TRBD2. CDR1 is SGHDT, CDR2 YYEEEE, per germline. Losses at the gene ends were 1 base for V and 5 bases for J; bases not matched to a gene: 9. The CDR3 consists of 16 residues. In DNA form, the CDR3 reads TGTGCCAGCAGCTTGTGGAAGCGGGGGGCATGGGAGACCCAGTACTTC. It codes for CASSLWKRGAWETQYF.

The chain joins TRBV28 to TRBJ2-4; 7 bases are shared with TRBD1. The CDR3 consists of 19 residues. The V gene's germline CDR1 is MDHEN and CDR2 SYDVKM. Germline trimming cut 6 bases from V and 0 bases from J; bases unmatched to any gene: 17. The CDR3 DNA reads as TGTGCCAGCAGACCAGAGACAGGGAGCGAGGTCCGAGCCAAAAACATTCAGTACTTC. Translating it yields CASRPETGSEVRAKNIQYF.

The V gene is TRBV5-1, the J gene TRBJ2-7; 10 nucleotides agree with TRBD1. Germline V lookup: CDR1 SGHRS, CDR2 YFSETQ. The V gene end was trimmed by 4 bases and the J gene end by 5 bases; junction bases not matched to a gene: 6. The CDR3 length is 14 residues. The CDR3 loop is CASSPGTGAHEQYF. The CDR3 DNA is TGCGCCAGCAGCCCCGGGACAGGGGCGCACGAGCAGTACTTC.

This chain links TRBV29-1 with TRBJ1-2, with a tentative D call TRBD1 (6 bases). V gave up 2 bases and J gave up 8 bases, with 15 bases separating them. The CDR3 is 13 residues long. The germline V gene has CDR1 SQVTM and CDR2 ANQGSEA. Here the CDR3 reads CSVESQDRTGYTF. The CDR3 region has the DNA TGCAGCGTTGAATCTCAAGACAGGACGGGCTACACCTTC.

CDR3 region: CASSLESYHEQYF. The CDR3 nucleotides read TGCGCCAGCAGCCTAGAGAGTTACCACGAGCAGTACTTC. The chain is built from TRBV4-3 and TRBJ2-7; D unclear. Trimming stripped 4 bases from V and 5 bases from J, with 12 bases between. Germline CDR1 LGHNA, CDR2 YSLEER. This CDR3 contains 13 residues.

This chain connects TRBV5-6 to TRBJ2-1; 9 positions match TRBD1. V was pared by 4 bases and J by 7 bases, with 9 bases of the junction left unmatched. The germline V gene has CDR1 SGHDT and CDR2 YYEEEE. CDR3 length equals 15 residues. CDR3 DNA: TGTGCCAGCAGCCCCCCGGGACAGGGAATAAATGAGCAGTTCTTC. This sequence encodes CASSPPGQGINEQFF.

Turning to this clone: The junction and the germline gene differ at one end; a read error may be behind it. The genes are TRBV18 and TRBJ1-5; TRBD1 matches 7 bases. Looked up from germline, CDR1 is KGHSH and CDR2 is LQKENI. The CDR3 runs 14 residues. CDR3 region: CASSPQGYNQPQHF. CDR3 DNA sequence: TGTGCCAGCTCCCCACAGGGGTACAATCAGCCCCAGCATTTT.

This clone was counted a few times. This chain joins TRBV14 and TRBJ1-4; D gene ambiguous. Trimming pared 6 bases from V and 4 bases from J, leaving 9 bases between. Germline CDR1 reads SGHDN; CDR2 reads FVKESK. The CDR3 runs 13 residues. CDR3 in amino acids: CASRESNNEKLFF. The CDR3 DNA reads as TGTGCCAGCAGGGAGTCCAATAATGAAAAACTGTTTTTT.

The gene calls are TRBV6-5 and TRBJ1-2; 12 nucleotides align to TRBD1. The CDR3 covers 16 residues. Losses at the gene ends were 0 bases for V and 5 bases for J; bases not matched to a gene: 4. CDR1 is MNHEY and CDR2 is SVGAGI in the germline V gene. CDR3 bases: TGTGCCAGCAGTTACTCGGGGACAGGGGGCCGGTATGGCTACACCTTC. Protein product: CASSYSGTGGRYGYTF.

The CDR3 region has the DNA TGTGCCAGTAGTGGGGGACAGGGGGCTTACTATAATCAGCCCCAGCATTTT. It specifies CASSGGQGAYYNQPQHF. The genes are TRBV19 and TRBJ1-5, with 12 bases lining up with TRBD1. J was trimmed by 4 bases and V by 5 bases; bases with no gene match: 9. CDR1 and CDR2 (germline): LNHDA, SQIVND (reference sequence). This CDR3 spans 17 amino acids.

The chain carries TRBV5-1 and TRBJ2-5, with TRBD1 matching over 8 bases. Trimming at V came to 4 bases and at J to 2 bases, leaving 4 bases not matched to a gene. CDR3 length: 14 amino acids. The germline CDR1 and CDR2 sequences are SGHRS and YFSETQ. CDR3 sequence (DNA): TGCGCCAGCAGCATTACAGGGGGGCAAGAGACCCAGTACTTC. Translation gives CASSITGGQETQYF.